This note documents a single TCR beta chain sequence. The antigen is unknown. The sample comes from a study of T cells in tuberculosis. Study information: In South Africa, adults with active tuberculosis were compared with IGRA-negative and latently infected IGRA-positive adolescents. Blood was taken before or within 7 days of anti-tuberculosis therapy.

Germline V gene lookup returns CDR1 SEHNR and CDR2 FQNEAQ (reference sequence). CDR3 length equals 15 residues. Trimming at V came to 4 bases and at J to 4 bases, leaving 9 bases not matched to a gene. Time point of the sample: new active TB diagnosis, blood taken before or within 7 days of starting treatment. The data were produced by immunoSEQ multiplex PCR, yet TCRdb's version contains in-frame clones alone and is incomplete. The data contain about 22,000 clones, approximately 85% of them singletons. Study-wide results and caveats: The TCR-beta difference was not significant; alpha differences partly reflected length. Classification accuracy was 80% to 90% (AUROC over 0.85) with the GMM-specific repertoire.

This clonotype was sampled from an adult with tuberculosis. The input for sequencing was PBMCs, taken at tuberculosis diagnosis. The chain recombines TRBV7-9 with TRBJ2-5; 7 positions match TRBD2. The CDR3 DNA reads as TGTGCCAGCAGCTCCAGACTAGCAAATGCAGAGACCCAGTACTTC. Translating gives CASSSRLANAETQYF.